This note documents a single T cell receptor beta chain sequence. Libraries were prepared by immunoSEQ multiplex PCR; TCRdb keeps only in-frame clonotypes and omits some of them. This repertoire shows some 110,000 clones, around 84% found once; its top ten account for 15%. The record originates from a study of blood T cell repertoires in COVID-19. At the level of the study: Spain, Italy and the United States supplied samples that represented acute and convalescent COVID-19.

The germline CDR1 and CDR2 sequences are MNHEY and SMNVEV (reference sequence). J gave up 1 base and V 5 bases, and 9 bases lay outside the gene matches. The CDR3 is 16 residues long. The source material was peripheral blood. The sequence was collected from a woman older than 75 with acute or convalescent COVID-19. This chain links TRBV27 with TRBJ1-1, with 8 bases identical to TRBD1. The CDR3 DNA reads TGTGCCAGCAGTCCTACAGGGGGAAGGAGGAACACTGAAGCTTTCTTT. Its translation is CASSPTGGRRNTEAFF.